The 17 T cell receptor beta chains in this list originate from one sample, sequenced in a study of blood T cells in healthy people across ages. Primers used in a second PCR of roughly 7 to 11 cycles were a sample-barcoded 5' primer and a J-beta primer mix. Each CDR3 protein gets one entry after TCRdb re-called the 5' RACE reads with MiXCR. The sample lists about 650,000 distinct CDR3 sequences; about 30% were seen once. Sequencing was carried out using blood. All receptors derive from a woman of 80 years or more in good health.

The chain joins TRBV27 to TRBJ2-1; 7 nucleotides align to TRBD2. Trimming removed 10 bases from V and 2 bases from J; junction bases left unmatched: 11. Germline values: CDR1 MNHEY, CDR2 SMNVEV (reference sequence). The CDR3 sequence is 15 residues long. CDR3 region: CATSPLAETYNEQFF. In nucleotides, the CDR3 is TGTGCCACTAGTCCGCTAGCGGAGACCTACAATGAGCAGTTCTTC.

This clonotype was seen repeatedly, ten times or more. V and J are TRBV7-2 and TRBJ1-2; D gene ambiguous. Germline CDR1 and CDR2: SGHTA and FQGNSA. CDR3 length equals 13 residues. V lost 0 bases to trimming and J lost 4 bases, with 6 bases between them. CDR3: CASSLARVYGYTF. The CDR3 nucleotides are TGTGCCAGCAGCTTAGCTAGGGTCTATGGCTACACCTTC.

There are a few counts of this clonotype. The J gene is TRBJ2-3, the V gene TRBV6-5, with unresolved D. CDR1 is MNHEY and CDR2 is SVGAGI in the germline V gene. Trimming pared 5 bases from V and 1 base from J, leaving 13 bases between. This CDR3 region has 15 residues. The CDR3 loop reads CASSDLGFGTDTQYF. The CDR3 DNA follows: TGTGCCAGCAGTGACTTGGGGTTCGGCACAGATACGCAGTATTTT.

The rearrangement uses TRBV12-3 or TRBV12-4 and TRBJ2-1, with 8 bases aligning to TRBD1. The CDR3 is made up of 13 amino acids. Losses at the gene ends were 7 bases for V and 6 bases for J; bases not matched to a gene: 5. The DNA of the CDR3 is TGTGCCAGCACCTGGACAGGGAGCAATGAGCAGTTCTTC. This sequence encodes CASTWTGSNEQFF.

The chain employs TRBV4-3 and TRBJ1-5; D is perhaps TRBD1 (6 bases). CDR3 length: 15 amino acids. V was pared by 0 bases and J by 15 bases, with 21 bases between. Germline values: CDR1 LGHNA, CDR2 YSLEER. The CDR3 loop is CASSQDRQGPRNLHF. CDR3 sequence (DNA): TGCGCCAGCAGCCAAGATCGGCAGGGGCCGAGGAACTTGCATTTT.

At least ten counts were recorded for this clonotype. The rearrangement uses TRBV20-1 and TRBJ2-5; TRBD1 matches at 7 bases. There are 14 residues in the CDR3. Trimming at V came to 2 bases and at J to 2 bases, leaving 5 bases not matched to a gene. Germline V gene lookup returns CDR1 DFQATT and CDR2 SNEGSKA (reference sequence). In DNA, the CDR3 is TGCAGTGCTAGAATAACAGGGGCGCAAGAGACCCAGTACTTC. Translating it yields CSARITGAQETQYF.

This clonotype has just a few counts. A read error is possible here, since a much larger clone lies one base away. The chain couples TRBV6-2 or TRBV6-3 to TRBJ2-3; 11 positions agree with TRBD2. This CDR3 has 14 amino acids. Germline CDR1 and CDR2: MNHEY and SVGEGT. The CDR3 spells CACRSSGGGDTQYF. The CDR3 DNA sequence: TGTGCCTGCAGGAGTAGCGGGGGGGGAGATACGCAGTATTTT.

This clonotype was seen at least ten times. The V gene is TRBV12-5, the J gene TRBJ2-3, with D uncertain. Germline-derived CDR1 and CDR2 are LGHNT and FRNRAP. V shed 7 bases and J shed 0 bases, with 14 bases lying between them. CDR3 length: 15 residues. The CDR3 sequence is CASAVGTSSTDTQYF. In nucleotides, the CDR3 is TGTGCTAGTGCGGTAGGCACATCTAGCACAGATACGCAGTATTTT.

There are a few counts of this clonotype. This chain uses TRBV30 with TRBJ2-3; D uncertain. In germline, CDR1 is GTSNPN, CDR2 SVGIG (reference sequence). V was clipped by 3 bases and J by 2 bases, with 6 bases between them. There are 12 residues in the CDR3. The CDR3 protein is CAWSAATDTQYF. The CDR3 DNA reads TGTGCCTGGAGCGCAGCCACAGATACGCAGTATTTT.

The chain employs TRBV20-1 and TRBJ2-7, with D maybe TRBD2 (5 bases). Germline CDR1 and CDR2: DFQATT and SNEGSKA (reference sequence). V was shortened by 5 bases and J by 1 base, with 12 bases between the two germline ends. The CDR3 has 13 residues. CDR3 nucleotide sequence: TGCAGTGCTGGACTGGACGGATCCTACGAGCAGTACTTC. It codes for CSAGLDGSYEQYF.

V is TRBV29-1 and J is TRBJ1-1; possible D gene TRBD1, 5 bases. V was shortened by 7 bases and J by 0 bases, with 12 bases between the two germline ends. CDR3 length: 13 residues. Per germline, CDR1 SQVTM and CDR2 ANQGSEA. The CDR3 spells CSAARQMNTEAFF. The CDR3 region has the DNA TGCAGCGCCGCACGACAGATGAACACTGAAGCTTTCTTT.

This clonotype was observed at least ten times. The chain couples TRBV3-1 to TRBJ2-3; unclear D gene. Between the trimmed V and J ends, which lost 1 base and 4 bases, there was a span of 12 bases. Germline CDR1 and CDR2: LGHDT and YNNKEL (reference sequence). The length of the CDR3 is 15 residues. As DNA, the CDR3 is TGTGCCAGCAGCCAAGCGGGCAGGATTGCAGATACGCAGTATTTT. Encoded protein: CASSQAGRIADTQYF.

This sequence joins TRBV6-1 and TRBJ2-2; 8 nucleotides align to TRBD1. CDR3 length equals 15 residues. The V and J ends lost 1 base and 4 bases, in that order; junction bases with no gene match: 2. Looked up from germline, CDR1 is MNHNS and CDR2 is SASEGT. The chain's CDR3 is CASSEGTGITGELFF. CDR3 DNA: TGTGCCAGCAGTGAAGGGACAGGGATCACCGGGGAGCTGTTTTTT.

This clonotype has only a few counts. The chain joins TRBV6-1 to TRBJ2-4; D perhaps matches TRBD2 (5 bases). Judging by the DNA end, TRBJ2-7 fits better; the J call may be wrong. The CDR3 extends over 12 amino acids. Germline CDR1 is MNHNS and CDR2 is SASEGT. The chain's CDR3 is CASSVGSLEQYF. The CDR3 region has the DNA TGTGCCAGCAGTGTAGGGAGCCTCGAGCAGTACTTC.

In the case of this clonotype: Just one base apart from a much larger clone, this may be a read error. The rearrangement uses TRBV20-1 and TRBJ1-2, with D possibly matching TRBD1 (5 bases). Germline values: CDR1 DFQATT, CDR2 SNEGSKA (reference sequence). This CDR3 spans 14 amino acids. The CDR3 sequence: CSAKRRDVFYDYTF. The CDR3 coding sequence is TGCAGTGCTAAACGGAGGGACGTATTCTATGACTACACCTTC.

This clonotype came up a few times. A read error may be the cause here, since a much bigger clone is one base away. The chain joins TRBV7-6 to TRBJ2-7, with TRBD2 as a possible D gene (5 bases). Judging by the DNA end, TRBJ2-5 fits better; the J call may be wrong. The CDR3 totals 13 residues. Per germline, CDR1 SGHVS and CDR2 FNYEAQ. The CDR3 DNA is TGTGCCGGCAGCTTAGGACTCTCAGAGACCCAGTACTTC. Protein: CAGSLGLSETQYF.

This clonotype appeared many times. The chain uses TRBV12-3 or TRBV12-4 and TRBJ2-5, with unresolved D. The CDR3 covers 12 residues. V was trimmed by 1 base and J by 4 bases, leaving 4 bases between them. CDR3 protein: CASSLVLETQYF. CDR3 in DNA: TGTGCCAGCAGTTTAGTATTAGAGACCCAGTACTTC.